The 13 T cell receptor beta chains reported below all come from one sample, sequenced in a study of T cells after yellow fever vaccination. TCRdb re-called the 5' RACE reads through MiXCR, storing one row per CDR3 protein. The profile shows under 600,000 distinct CDR3 sequences, 21% of them singletons. The sample was PBMCs, taken 20 to 25 days after the first yellow fever vaccination. The receptors stem from a young man who received the YFV17D yellow fever vaccine.

V gene TRBV7-2 combines with J gene TRBJ2-7; D unclear. The germline V and J ends were trimmed by 1 base and 2 bases, with 9 bases remaining between them. The CDR3 has 14 amino acids. In germline, CDR1 is SGHTA, CDR2 FQGNSA. In DNA form, the CDR3 reads TGTGCCAGCAGCTTAGGTGGGGAACCCTACGAGCAGTACTTC. Protein: CASSLGGEPYEQYF.

This chain connects TRBV19 to TRBJ1-5; TRBD1 aligns across 8 bases. CDR3 length: 15 residues. V gave up 7 bases and J gave up 0 bases; unmatched junction bases: 5. CDR1 LNHDA and CDR2 SQIVND come from the germline V gene (reference sequence). The CDR3 nucleotides are TGTGCCAGTAAAGGACAGGGAAGTAGCAATCAGCCCCAGCATTTT. Amino acid sequence: CASKGQGSSNQPQHF.

The V call is TRBV14, the J call TRBJ2-5, with 10 nucleotides matching TRBD2. The CDR3 consists of 16 residues. Germline V gene data show CDR1 as SGHDN and CDR2 as FVKESK. V shed 4 bases, J shed 2 bases, and the junction held 7 bases outside the gene matches. This chain's CDR3 is CASSRSGGATQETQYF. The CDR3 nucleotides are TGTGCCAGCAGCCGAAGCGGGGGGGCGACTCAAGAGACCCAGTACTTC.

The chain couples TRBV7-2 to TRBJ2-2; D is unclear. The CDR3 runs to 15 residues. V was trimmed by 2 bases and J by 2 bases, leaving 9 bases between them. The germline V gene has CDR1 SGHTA and CDR2 FQGNSA. CDR3 bases: TGTGCCAGCAGCTTAAGCCGGGTAAACACCGGGGAGCTGTTTTTT. Its translation is CASSLSRVNTGELFF.

This clonotype came up a few times. J is TRBJ1-5 and V is TRBV7-2, with TRBD1 matching 9 bases. The germline V gene encodes CDR1 SGHTA and CDR2 FQGNSA. There are 15 residues in the CDR3. The V gene end was trimmed by 5 bases and the J gene end by 9 bases; junction bases not matched to a gene: 11. This CDR3 is CASSETGQGLLPQHF. For the CDR3, the DNA is TGTGCCAGCAGCGAAACGGGACAGGGTTTACTGCCCCAGCATTTT.

At least ten counts were recorded for this clonotype. The chain joins TRBV5-1 to TRBJ1-1; 7 bases agree with TRBD1. V shed 3 bases and J 1 base; nucleotides not matched to a gene: 3. Germline values: CDR1 SGHRS, CDR2 YFSETQ. This CDR3 has 14 residues. CDR3 in amino acids: CASSSQGPNTEAFF. CDR3 sequence (DNA): TGCGCCAGCAGCTCACAGGGGCCGAACACTGAAGCTTTCTTT.

This clonotype was picked up many times. V gene TRBV11-1 combines with J gene TRBJ1-1, with D unclear. This CDR3 has 18 amino acids. CDR1 and CDR2 (germline): SGHAT, FQDESV (reference sequence). The ends were cut back, 2 bases at V and 2 bases at J, with 21 bases in the middle. The CDR3: CASSLFGVTDELNTEAFF. As DNA, the CDR3 is TGTGCCAGCAGCTTATTTGGTGTGACGGACGAGTTAAACACTGAAGCTTTCTTT.

This clonotype occurred a few times. The CDR3 coding sequence is TGTGCCAGCAGCTTATTCCAAGACGGGTTAGCTTTCTTT. Translated, it gives CASSLFQDGLAFF. The V call is TRBV11-2, the J call TRBJ1-1, with D uncertain. With 2 bases removed from V and 10 bases from J, the gap between germline ends came to 14 bases. This CDR3 is 13 amino acids long. Germline V gene data show CDR1 as SGHAT and CDR2 as FQNNGV.

The gene calls are TRBV20-1 and TRBJ1-1; a weak D match, TRBD1 (6 bases). The ends were cut back, 0 bases at V and 3 bases at J, with 11 bases in the middle. CDR1 and CDR2 from the germline V gene are DFQATT and SNEGSKA (reference sequence). There are 14 residues in the CDR3. The CDR3 DNA follows: TGCAGTGCTAGAGAACGAACAGGGCACACTGAAGCTTTCTTT. Translation gives CSARERTGHTEAFF.

In its sample, this clonotype was seen a few times. CDR3 nucleotides: TGCGCCAGCAGCCAAGATCTCGTCCAGCCCCAGCATTTT. It translates to CASSQDLVQPQHF. This chain links TRBV4-1 with TRBJ1-5; no definite D call. The CDR3 totals 13 residues. V was shortened by 0 bases and J by 7 bases, with 7 bases between the two germline ends. CDR1 and CDR2 from the germline V gene are MGHRA and YSYEKL.

This clonotype was detected a few times. This chain links TRBV6-2 or TRBV6-3 with TRBJ1-5, with TRBD1 as a possible D gene (6 bases). CDR1 MNHEY and CDR2 SVGEGT come from the germline V gene. The CDR3 has 16 amino acids. V gave up 5 bases and J gave up 0 bases, with 14 bases separating them. CDR3 nucleotides: TGTGCCAGCAGTGATGACAGGTACAATAGCAATCAGCCCCAGCATTTT. Amino acid sequence: CASSDDRYNSNQPQHF.

In its sample, this clonotype was seen a few times. V gene TRBV20-1 combines with J gene TRBJ2-3, with TRBD1 as a possible D gene (5 bases). Per germline, CDR1 DFQATT and CDR2 SNEGSKA (reference sequence). This CDR3 region has 14 residues. V was shortened by 3 bases and J by 2 bases, with 12 bases between the two germline ends. The CDR3 nucleotides are TGCAGTGCTAGTGCTGACAGAGACACAGATACGCAGTATTTT. This sequence encodes CSASADRDTDTQYF.

The V call is TRBV11-3, the J call TRBJ2-2; D not certain. The CDR3 contains 15 residues. V was cut by 5 bases and J by 0 bases, with 10 bases left in between. The germline gives CDR1 SGHNT, CDR2 YENEEA. CDR3 DNA: TGTGCCAGCAGCACGGACGGACCGAACACCGGGGAGCTGTTTTTT. It is translated as CASSTDGPNTGELFF.